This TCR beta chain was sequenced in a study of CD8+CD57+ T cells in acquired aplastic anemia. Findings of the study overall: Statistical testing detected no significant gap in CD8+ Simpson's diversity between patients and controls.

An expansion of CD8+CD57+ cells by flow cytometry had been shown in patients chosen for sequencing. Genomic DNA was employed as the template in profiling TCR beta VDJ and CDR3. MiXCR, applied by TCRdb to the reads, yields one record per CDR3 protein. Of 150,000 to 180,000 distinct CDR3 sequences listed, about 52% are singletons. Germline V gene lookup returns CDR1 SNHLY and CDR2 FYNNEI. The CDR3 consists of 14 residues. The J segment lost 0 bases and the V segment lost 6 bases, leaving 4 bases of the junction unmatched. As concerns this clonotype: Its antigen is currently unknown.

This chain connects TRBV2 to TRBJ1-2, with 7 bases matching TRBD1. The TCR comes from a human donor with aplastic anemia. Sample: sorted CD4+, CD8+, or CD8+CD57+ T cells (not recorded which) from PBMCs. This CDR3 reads CASRKTGTNYGYTF. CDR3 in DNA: TGTGCCAGCAGGAAGACAGGGACTAACTATGGCTACACCTTC.